This passage covers 10 T cell receptor beta chains from one sample sequenced in a study of T-cell reconstitution after alpha-beta-depleted transplantation in children. This sample's TCRbeta library carried unique molecular identifier barcodes. TCRdb passed the PCR reads through MiXCR, listing each CDR3 protein once. The sample consists of tens of thousands of distinct CDR3 sequences, about 10% of them appearing once. Here the sequenced sample was PBMCs, mostly from graft donor cells, taken 60 days after TCRalphabeta/CD19-depleted stem cell transplant. The origin of the receptors is a male patient between 2 and 15 years old who had a stem cell transplant for chronic granulomatous disease, so the T cells may come from the graft donor.

V and J are TRBV10-2 and TRBJ2-1, with TRBD2 identical over 9 bases. The junction had 9 bases not matched to a gene; V was cut back by 8 bases and J by 7 bases. CDR1 WSHSY and CDR2 SAAADI come from the germline V gene. The CDR3 spans 14 residues. CDR3: CASGRGGGRNEQFF. The DNA for the CDR3 is TGCGCCAGCGGGCGGGGGGGCGGAAGGAATGAGCAGTTCTTC.

This clonotype was recorded a few times. The rearrangement links TRBV19 to TRBJ1-1, with D tentatively TRBD1 (5 bases). Germline V gives CDR1 LNHDA, CDR2 SQIVND (reference sequence). The CDR3 totals 14 residues. V was clipped by 6 bases and J by 4 bases, with 15 bases between them. The CDR3 bases are TGTGCCAGTAGCCAGGGCAGGGCCCTCACTGAAGCTTTCTTT. Amino acid sequence: CASSQGRALTEAFF. Complete variable domain (other parts from reference TRBV19 and TRBJ1-1): DGGITQSPKYLFRKEGQNVTLSCEQNLNHDAMYWYRQDPGQGLRLIYYSQIVNDFQKGDIAEGYSVSREKKESFPLTVTSAQKNPTAFYLCASSQGRALTEAFFGQGTRLTVV.

This clonotype occurred many times. The chain employs TRBV3-1 and TRBJ2-5, with TRBD2 matching 10 bases. J lost 2 bases, V lost 4 bases, and 7 bases had no gene match. Germline V gene sequence: CDR1 LGHDT, CDR2 YNNKEL (reference sequence). The CDR3 totals 16 residues. The CDR3 sequence: CASSPGLAGVQETQYF. The CDR3 coding sequence is TGTGCCAGCAGCCCTGGGCTAGCGGGAGTGCAAGAGACCCAGTACTTC.

This clonotype appeared many times. The V gene is TRBV9, the J gene TRBJ2-1; 7 nucleotides align to TRBD2. Germline CDR1 and CDR2: SGDLS and YYNGEE. This CDR3 contains 15 residues. Trimming removed 3 bases from V and 3 bases from J; junction bases left unmatched: 6. Here the CDR3 DNA reads TGTGCCAGCAGCGCGTCCGGGACTATCTACAATGAGCAGTTCTTC. Amino acids: CASSASGTIYNEQFF.

This clonotype was counted many times. The chain uses TRBV11-2 and TRBJ2-3, with unresolved D. V was pared by 2 bases and J by 1 base, with 10 bases between. The CDR3 totals 15 residues. The germline V gene has CDR1 SGHAT and CDR2 FQNNGV. The CDR3 region has the DNA TGTGCCAGCAGCTTATTTCACGCGCGCACAGATACGCAGTATTTT. Translation: CASSLFHARTDTQYF. Full variable domain (rest looked up from reference TRBV11-2 and TRBJ2-3): EAGVAQSPRYKIIEKRQSVAFWCNPISGHATLYWYQQILGQGPKLLIQFQNNGVVDDSQLPKDRFSAERLKGVDSTLKIQPAKLEDSAVYLCASSLFHARTDTQYFGPGTRLTVL.

This clonotype came up a few times. The chain is built from TRBV6-2 or TRBV6-3 and TRBJ2-5; TRBD2 matches at 11 bases. The V gene end was trimmed by 2 bases and the J gene end by 4 bases; junction bases not matched to a gene: 0. The CDR3 contains 14 residues. The germline V gene encodes CDR1 MNHEY and CDR2 SVGEGT. The CDR3 DNA reads as TGTGCCAGCAGTTACGGACTAGCGGGAGAGACCCAGTACTTC. Protein: CASSYGLAGETQYF.

This clonotype was counted a few times. The gene calls are TRBV6-1 and TRBJ2-1; possible D gene TRBD2, 5 bases. The CDR3 length is 12 residues. With 5 bases removed from V and 6 bases from J, the gap between germline ends came to 8 bases. Looked up from germline, CDR1 is MNHNS and CDR2 is SASEGT. The CDR3 DNA reads as TGTGCCAGCAGTCACGCGGGCAATGAGCAGTTCTTC. This codes for CASSHAGNEQFF.

This clonotype has ten or more counts. This chain connects TRBV11-2 to TRBJ2-3; D is unresolved. The CDR3 is 13 residues long. The V end lost 2 bases, the J end lost 4 bases, and 7 bases lay between the germline ends. In germline, CDR1 is SGHAT, CDR2 FQNNGV. The CDR3 bases are TGTGCCAGCAGCTTAATTCTCTCAGATACGCAGTATTTT. This encodes CASSLILSDTQYF.

This chain's CDR3 is CASSFGQGPYEQYF. In DNA, the CDR3 is TGTGCCAGCAGTTTCGGGCAGGGACCTTACGAGCAGTACTTC. The chain joins TRBV6-2 or TRBV6-3 to TRBJ2-7, with D perhaps TRBD1 or TRBD2 (5 bases each). This CDR3 has 14 amino acids. With 4 bases removed from V and 4 bases from J, the gap between germline ends came to 14 bases. The germline V gene has CDR1 MNHEY and CDR2 SVGEGT.

This clonotype showed up many times. J is TRBJ2-2 and V is TRBV25-1; maybe TRBD2 (6 bases). Germline V CDR1 and CDR2: MGHDK, SYGVNS. Trimming stripped 9 bases from V and 3 bases from J, with 17 bases between. This CDR3 is built from 15 residues. The CDR3 DNA follows: TGTGCCAGTTCGCGGAGGGTCGGGGACACCGGGGAGCTGTTTTTT. It yields the protein CASSRRVGDTGELFF.